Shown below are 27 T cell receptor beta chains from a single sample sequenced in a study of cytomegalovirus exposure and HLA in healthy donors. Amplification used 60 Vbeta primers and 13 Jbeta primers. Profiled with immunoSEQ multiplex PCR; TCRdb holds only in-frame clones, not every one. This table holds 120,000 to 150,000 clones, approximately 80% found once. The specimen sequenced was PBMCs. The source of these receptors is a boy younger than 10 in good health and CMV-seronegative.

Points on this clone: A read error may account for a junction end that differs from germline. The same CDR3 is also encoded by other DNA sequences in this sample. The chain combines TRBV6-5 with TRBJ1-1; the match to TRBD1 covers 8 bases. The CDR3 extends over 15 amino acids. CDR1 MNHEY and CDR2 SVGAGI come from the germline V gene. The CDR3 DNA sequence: TGCGCCAGCAGTATGACAGGGGTAATGAACACTGAAGCTTTCTTT. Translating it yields CASSMTGVMNTEAFF.

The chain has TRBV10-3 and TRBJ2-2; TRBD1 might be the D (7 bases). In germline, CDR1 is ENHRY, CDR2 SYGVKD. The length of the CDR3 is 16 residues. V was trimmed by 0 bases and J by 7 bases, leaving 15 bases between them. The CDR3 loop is CAISESGGGPGGELFF. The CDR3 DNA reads TGTGCCATCAGTGAGTCTGGAGGGGGCCCCGGCGGGGAGCTGTTTTTT.

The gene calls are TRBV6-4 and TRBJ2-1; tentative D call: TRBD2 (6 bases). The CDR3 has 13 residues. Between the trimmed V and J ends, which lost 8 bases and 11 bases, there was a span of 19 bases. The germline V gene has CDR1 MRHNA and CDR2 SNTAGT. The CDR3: CASAVDGGTQQFF. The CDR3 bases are TGTGCCAGCGCTGTTGACGGGGGAACCCAGCAGTTCTTC.

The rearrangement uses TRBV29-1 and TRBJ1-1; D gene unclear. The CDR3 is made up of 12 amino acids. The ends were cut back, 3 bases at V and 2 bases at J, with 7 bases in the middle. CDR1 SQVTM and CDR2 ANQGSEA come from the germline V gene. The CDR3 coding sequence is TGCAGCGTTGAGGTCACTAACACTGAAGCTTTCTTT. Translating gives CSVEVTNTEAFF.

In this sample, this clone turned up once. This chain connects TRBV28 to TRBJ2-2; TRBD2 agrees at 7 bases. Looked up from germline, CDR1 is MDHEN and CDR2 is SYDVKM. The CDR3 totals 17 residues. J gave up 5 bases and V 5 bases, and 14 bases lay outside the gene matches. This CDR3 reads CASSTWASGRGTGELFF. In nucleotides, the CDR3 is TGTGCCAGCAGTACTTGGGCTAGCGGTCGGGGGACCGGGGAGCTGTTTTTT.

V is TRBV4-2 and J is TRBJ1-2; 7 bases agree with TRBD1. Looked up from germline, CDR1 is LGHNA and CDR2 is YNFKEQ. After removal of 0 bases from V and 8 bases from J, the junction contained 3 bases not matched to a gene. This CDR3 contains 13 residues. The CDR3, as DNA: TGTGCCAGCAGCCAAGAGCGGACAGGAGGCTACACCTTC. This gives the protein CASSQERTGGYTF.

For the CDR3, the DNA is TGTGCCAGCAGCGTAGGGGCGGGAGCGGGGGGCCGGGGCACAGATACGCAGTATTTT. Translation gives CASSVGAGAGGRGTDTQYF. The chain carries TRBV9 and TRBJ2-3; TRBD2 agrees at 9 bases. Germline V gives CDR1 SGDLS, CDR2 YYNGEE. Trimming took 0 bases from V and 1 from J; bases not matched to a gene: 12. The CDR3 extends over 19 amino acids.

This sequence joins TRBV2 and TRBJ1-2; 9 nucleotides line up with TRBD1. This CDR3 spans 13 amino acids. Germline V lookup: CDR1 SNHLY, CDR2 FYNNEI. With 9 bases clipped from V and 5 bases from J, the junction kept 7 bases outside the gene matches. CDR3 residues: CASPDRGSYGYTF. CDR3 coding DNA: TGTGCCAGTCCGGACAGGGGAAGTTATGGCTACACCTTC.

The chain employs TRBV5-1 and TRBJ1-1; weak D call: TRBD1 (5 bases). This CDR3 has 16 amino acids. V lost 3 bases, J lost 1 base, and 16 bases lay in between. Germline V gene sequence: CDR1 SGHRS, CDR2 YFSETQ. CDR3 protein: CASSYPRQSPNTEAFF. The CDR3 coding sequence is TGCGCCAGCAGCTATCCCAGACAGAGTCCGAACACTGAAGCTTTCTTT.

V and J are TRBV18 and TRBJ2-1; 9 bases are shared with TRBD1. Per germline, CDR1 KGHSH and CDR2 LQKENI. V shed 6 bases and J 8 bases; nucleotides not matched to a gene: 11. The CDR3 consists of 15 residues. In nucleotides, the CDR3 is TGTGCCAGCTCCCCCGACAGGGGGACTTTGTATGAGCAGTTCTTC. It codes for CASSPDRGTLYEQFF. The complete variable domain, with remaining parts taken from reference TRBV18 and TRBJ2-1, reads NAGVMQNPRHLVRRRGQEARLRCSPMKGHSHVYWYRQLPEEGLKFMVYLQKENIIDESGMPKERFSAEFPKEGPSILRIQQVVRGDSAAYFCASSPDRGTLYEQFFGPGTRLTVL.

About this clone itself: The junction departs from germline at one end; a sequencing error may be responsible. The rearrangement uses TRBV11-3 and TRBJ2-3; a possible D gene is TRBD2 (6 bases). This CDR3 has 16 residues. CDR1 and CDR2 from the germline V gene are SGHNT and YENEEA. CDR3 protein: CASSDQLARGTDTQYF. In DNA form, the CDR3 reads TGTGCCAGCAGCGACCAGCTAGCGCGGGGCACGGATACGCAGTATTTT. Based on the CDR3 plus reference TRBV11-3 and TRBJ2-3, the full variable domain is EAGVVQSPRYKIIEKKQPVAFWCNPISGHNTLYWYLQNLGQGPELLIRYENEEAVDDSQLPKDRFSAERLKGVDSTLKIQPAELGDSAVYLCASSDQLARGTDTQYFGPGTRLTVL.

CDR3 residues: CASSSRIAGPGELFF. The CDR3 DNA reads TGTGCCAGCAGCTCTCGGATCGCGGGCCCCGGGGAGCTGTTTTTT. This chain joins TRBV11-1 and TRBJ2-2, with a possible D match to TRBD2 (5 bases). The CDR3 sequence is 15 residues long. Germline lookup yields CDR1 SGHAT and CDR2 FQDESV (reference sequence). With 4 bases removed from V and 6 bases from J, the gap between germline ends came to 15 bases.

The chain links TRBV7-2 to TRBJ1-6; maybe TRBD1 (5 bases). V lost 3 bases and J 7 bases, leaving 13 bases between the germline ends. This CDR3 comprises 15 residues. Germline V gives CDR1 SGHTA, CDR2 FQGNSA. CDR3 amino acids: CASSLIGAGNSPLHF. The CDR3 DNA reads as TGTGCCAGCAGCTTGATAGGGGCGGGAAATTCACCCCTCCACTTT.

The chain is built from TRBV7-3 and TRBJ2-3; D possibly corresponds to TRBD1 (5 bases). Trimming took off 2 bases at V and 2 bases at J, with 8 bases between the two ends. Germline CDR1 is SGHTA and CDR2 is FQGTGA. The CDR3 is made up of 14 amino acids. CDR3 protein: CASSLQGTTDTQYF. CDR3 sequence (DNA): TGTGCCAGCAGCTTACAGGGCACCACAGATACGCAGTATTTT.

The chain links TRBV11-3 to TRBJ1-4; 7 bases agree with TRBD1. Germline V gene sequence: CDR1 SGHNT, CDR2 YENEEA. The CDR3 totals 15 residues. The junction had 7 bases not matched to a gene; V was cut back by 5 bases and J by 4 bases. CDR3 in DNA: TGTGCCAGCAGCACCCGGGACAGACGTAATGAAAAACTGTTTTTT. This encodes CASSTRDRRNEKLFF.

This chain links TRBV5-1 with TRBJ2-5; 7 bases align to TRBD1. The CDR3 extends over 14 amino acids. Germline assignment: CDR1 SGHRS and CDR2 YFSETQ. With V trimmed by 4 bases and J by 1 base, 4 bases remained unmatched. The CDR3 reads CASSTGAIQETQYF. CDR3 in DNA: TGCGCCAGCAGCACAGGGGCTATCCAAGAGACCCAGTACTTC.

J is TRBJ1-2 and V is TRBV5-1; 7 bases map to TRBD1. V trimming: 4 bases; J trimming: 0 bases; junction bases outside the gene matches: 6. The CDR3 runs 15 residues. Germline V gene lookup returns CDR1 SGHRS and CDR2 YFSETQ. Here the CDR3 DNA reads TGCGCCAGCAGCGCGGGACAGACCACTAACTATGGCTACACCTTC. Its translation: CASSAGQTTNYGYTF.

The CDR3 loop reads CASSLPTSPLHF. The CDR3 coding sequence is TGTGCCAGCAGCTTACCGACATCCCCCCTCCACTTT. This chain joins TRBV7-9 and TRBJ1-6; the D is unclear. This CDR3 is built from 12 residues. V lost 2 bases and J lost 13, with 9 bases in between. Germline V gene lookup returns CDR1 SEHNR and CDR2 FQNEAQ (reference sequence).

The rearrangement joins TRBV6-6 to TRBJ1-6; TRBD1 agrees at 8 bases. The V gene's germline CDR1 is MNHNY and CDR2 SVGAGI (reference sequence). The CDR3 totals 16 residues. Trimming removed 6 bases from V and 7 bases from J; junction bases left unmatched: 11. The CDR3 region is CASSQRLGQENSPLHF. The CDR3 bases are TGTGCCAGCAGCCAACGGCTGGGACAGGAAAATTCACCCCTCCACTTT.

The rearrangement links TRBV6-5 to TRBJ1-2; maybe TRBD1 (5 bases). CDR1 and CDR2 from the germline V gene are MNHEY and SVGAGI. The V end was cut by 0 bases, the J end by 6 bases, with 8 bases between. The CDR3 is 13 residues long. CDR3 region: CASSYSVGHGYTF. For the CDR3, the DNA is TGTGCCAGCAGTTACTCCGTGGGGCATGGCTACACCTTC.

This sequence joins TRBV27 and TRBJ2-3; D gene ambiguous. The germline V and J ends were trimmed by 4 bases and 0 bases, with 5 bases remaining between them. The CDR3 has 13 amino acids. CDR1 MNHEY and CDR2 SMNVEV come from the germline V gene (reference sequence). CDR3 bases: TGTGCCAGCAGTTGGGCTAGCACAGATACGCAGTATTTT. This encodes CASSWASTDTQYF.

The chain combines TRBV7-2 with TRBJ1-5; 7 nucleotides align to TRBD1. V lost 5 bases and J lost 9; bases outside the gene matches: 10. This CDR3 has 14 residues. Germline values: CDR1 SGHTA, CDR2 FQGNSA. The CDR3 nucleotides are TGTGCCAGCAGCACCCGACAGGGTTGGTGGCCCCAGCATTTT. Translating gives CASSTRQGWWPQHF.

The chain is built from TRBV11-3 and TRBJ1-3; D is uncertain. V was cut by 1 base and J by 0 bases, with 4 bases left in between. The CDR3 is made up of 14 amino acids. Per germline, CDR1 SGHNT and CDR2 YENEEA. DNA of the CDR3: TGTGCCAGCAGCTTAGGCAGCTCTGGAAACACCATATATTTT. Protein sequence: CASSLGSSGNTIYF.

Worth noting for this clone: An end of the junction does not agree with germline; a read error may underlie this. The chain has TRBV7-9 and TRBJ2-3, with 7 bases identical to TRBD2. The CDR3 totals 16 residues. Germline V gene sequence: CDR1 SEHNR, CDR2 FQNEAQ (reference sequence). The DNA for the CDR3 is TGTTCCAGCAGCCAGAGGGCTAGCGGAACCACAGATACGCAGTATTTT. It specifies CSSSQRASGTTDTQYF.

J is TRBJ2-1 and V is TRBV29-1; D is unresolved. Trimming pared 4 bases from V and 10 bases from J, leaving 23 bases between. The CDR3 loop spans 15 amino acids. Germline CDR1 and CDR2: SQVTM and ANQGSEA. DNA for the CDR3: TGCAGCGTTGGAGGAATGCCTACCCTGCCCGTGGAGCAGTTCTTC. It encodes CSVGGMPTLPVEQFF.

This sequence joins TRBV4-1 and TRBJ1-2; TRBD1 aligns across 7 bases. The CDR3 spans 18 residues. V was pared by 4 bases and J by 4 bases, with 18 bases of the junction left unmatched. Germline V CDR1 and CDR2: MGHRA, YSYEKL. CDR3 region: CASSLTPGGGGFLYGYTF. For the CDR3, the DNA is TGCGCCAGCAGCCTTACTCCCGGAGGGGGCGGATTCCTCTATGGCTACACCTTC.

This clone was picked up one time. The CDR3 sequence is CASSPGAVTYEQYF. CDR3 DNA: TGTGCCAGCTCACCAGGGGCGGTTACCTACGAGCAGTACTTC. The chain carries TRBV18 and TRBJ2-7, with D possibly TRBD1 on 5 matching bases. This CDR3 region has 14 residues. Germline values: CDR1 KGHSH, CDR2 LQKENI. The V end was cut by 2 bases, the J end by 2 bases, with 10 bases between.